This entry is about one T cell receptor beta chain. Its matching antigen is unknown. The data stem from a study of T cell responses to AZD1222 COVID-19 vaccine. Broader study findings: With dominance at 160-218 and 743-854, vaccine-associated CD4 TCRs spanned spike. The donors showed a predominance of white British ancestry and of females, with possible underestimation of clonal diversity.

The CDR3 contains 15 residues. V lost 5 bases and J lost 6; bases outside the gene matches: 11. Germline V gene data show CDR1 as SGHTA and CDR2 as FQGTGA. Clones were read by immunoSEQ multiplex PCR, and TCRdb kept only the in-frame ones, dropping some. The sample yields approximately 180,000 clones, about 88% seen once. The sample was peripheral blood, taken 28 days after the second AZD1222 dose. This clonotype was sampled from an adult who received the AZD1222 COVID-19 vaccine. V gene TRBV7-3 combines with J gene TRBJ2-7; 9 bases agree with TRBD2. CDR3 sequence reads: CASSPRGSGRGEQYF. The DNA of the CDR3 is TGTGCCAGCAGCCCCAGGGGTAGCGGGAGAGGCGAGCAGTACTTC.